The 28 T cell receptor beta chains presented below share a single source sample, sequenced in a study of OX40 agonist ivuxolimab in advanced cancers. Assay: immunoSEQ multiplex PCR; the TCRdb copy retains only in-frame clones and omits some. The repertoire holds under 100,000 clones, about 91% seen once, with 0.33% in the top ten. Sample: CD4+ or CD8+ T cells sorted from blood, taken in a trial of the OX40 agonist ivuxolimab. These receptor sequences come from an adult with an advanced solid tumor such as melanoma, head and neck, liver or kidney cancer.

The chain uses TRBV5-1 and TRBJ1-1; TRBD1 might be the D (6 bases). CDR1 is SGHRS and CDR2 is YFSETQ in the germline V gene. The CDR3 has 13 amino acids. The V and J ends lost 0 bases and 6 bases respectively, with 9 bases between them. For the CDR3, the DNA is TGCGCCAGCAGCTTGGCAGGGGCACCTGAAGCTTTCTTT. Translated: CASSLAGAPEAFF.

The chain joins TRBV5-1 to TRBJ1-1; the D gene is possibly TRBD1 (5 bases). Germline-derived CDR1 and CDR2 are SGHRS and YFSETQ. The CDR3 runs to 15 residues. The germline V and J ends were trimmed by 3 bases and 8 bases, with 20 bases remaining between them. Here the CDR3 DNA reads TGCGCCAGCAGCTCGTTGACGGGGCAAAGGGTGGAAGCTTTCTTT. Translated, it gives CASSSLTGQRVEAFF.

The V gene is TRBV4-2, the J gene TRBJ1-2; maybe TRBD1 (5 bases). The germline gives CDR1 LGHNA, CDR2 YNFKEQ. This CDR3 is 15 amino acids long. Trimming removed 0 bases at V and 6 bases at J, with 14 bases between. The CDR3 coding sequence is TGTGCCAGCAGCCAAGATCTAGAGGGGAGGGATGGCTACACCTTC. Translation: CASSQDLEGRDGYTF.

As DNA, the CDR3 is TGCGCCAGCAGCCAACGCGGGACAGGGGTTCTTAGCACTGAAGCTTTCTTT. Encoded protein: CASSQRGTGVLSTEAFF. The chain recombines TRBV4-1 with TRBJ1-1; 10 bases agree with TRBD1. There are 17 residues in the CDR3. The junction had 10 bases not matched to a gene; V was cut back by 2 bases and J by 4 bases. Germline-derived CDR1 and CDR2 are MGHRA and YSYEKL.

To note about this clone: One end of the junction varies from germline; a read error may be responsible. This chain connects TRBV7-7 to TRBJ2-7; unclear D gene. Germline loops: CDR1 SSHAT, CDR2 FNYEAQ (reference sequence). The CDR3 covers 15 residues. The CDR3 region has the DNA TGTGCTAGCAGCTTATCTTCCAGATCCTCCCACGAGCAGTACTTC. This gives the protein CASSLSSRSSHEQYF.

This chain links TRBV5-1 with TRBJ1-4; 8 bases align to TRBD1. After removal of 0 bases from V and 7 bases from J, the junction contained 5 bases not matched to a gene. CDR1 and CDR2 from the germline V gene are SGHRS and YFSETQ. The CDR3 spans 15 residues. CDR3 bases: TGCGCCAGCAGCTTGGCCGGGACAGGAGGTGAAAAACTGTTTTTT. This encodes CASSLAGTGGEKLFF.

This sequence joins TRBV5-1 and TRBJ1-1; TRBD1 might be the D (5 bases). The V and J ends lost 0 bases and 1 base respectively, with 13 bases between them. CDR1 is SGHRS and CDR2 is YFSETQ in the germline V gene. The CDR3 is 16 residues long. The CDR3 is CASSLDFGARNTEAFF. The CDR3 DNA sequence: TGCGCCAGCAGCTTGGATTTCGGGGCGCGGAACACTGAAGCTTTCTTT.

This clone appeared a few times. The chain is built from TRBV30 and TRBJ2-3, with a weak D call TRBD1 (6 bases). Trimming removed 7 bases from V and 3 bases from J, with 17 bases in between. Germline V gene lookup returns CDR1 GTSNPN and CDR2 SVGIG (reference sequence). The length of the CDR3 is 14 residues. CDR3 DNA: TGTGCCTATGAGAACAGGGTGAGGACAGATACGCAGTATTTT. Translated: CAYENRVRTDTQYF.

J is TRBJ2-2 and V is TRBV7-3; TRBD1 agrees at 8 bases. In germline, CDR1 is SGHTA, CDR2 FQGTGA. This CDR3 has 14 residues. V lost 4 bases and J lost 5; bases outside the gene matches: 3. In DNA, the CDR3 is TGTGCCAGCAGCTCGGACAGGGATACCGGGGAGCTGTTTTTT. Translated: CASSSDRDTGELFF.

Points on this clone: This specimen includes other DNA sequences encoding the same CDR3. V gene TRBV29-1 combines with J gene TRBJ1-1; TRBD1 aligns across 7 bases. V was clipped by 6 bases and J by 4 bases; unmatched bases: 5. CDR3 length: 12 amino acids. CDR1 is SQVTM and CDR2 is ANQGSEA in the germline V gene. CDR3 protein: CSVDSGGTEAFF. In DNA, the CDR3 is TGCAGCGTGGACTCAGGGGGCACTGAAGCTTTCTTT.

The gene calls are TRBV7-2 and TRBJ2-7, with 7 bases that match TRBD1. V trimming: 5 bases; J trimming: 3 bases; junction bases outside the gene matches: 4. The CDR3 covers 13 residues. CDR1 and CDR2 from the germline V gene are SGHTA and FQGNSA. The CDR3 DNA is TGTGCCAGCAGCCAGGGACAGTTCTACGAGCAGTACTTC. It is translated as CASSQGQFYEQYF.

The genes are TRBV5-1 and TRBJ1-2; 7 bases line up with TRBD1. This CDR3 has 15 residues. With V trimmed by 4 bases and J by 5 bases, 11 bases remained unmatched. Germline V CDR1 and CDR2: SGHRS, YFSETQ. The DNA of the CDR3 is TGCGCCAGCAGCGCAAGACAGGGAAGTAATTATGGCTACACCTTC. This gives the protein CASSARQGSNYGYTF.

The chain couples TRBV30 to TRBJ1-5; D unresolved. V shed 2 bases and J shed 8 bases, with 13 bases lying between them. This CDR3 contains 13 residues. Germline loops: CDR1 GTSNPN, CDR2 SVGIG (reference sequence). In DNA, the CDR3 is TGTGCCTGGAGTCCGGCAAGTCAGGAGCCCCAGCATTTT. It translates to CAWSPASQEPQHF. Drawing the rest from reference TRBV30 and TRBJ1-5, the complete variable domain is SQTIHQWPATLVQPVGSPLSLECTVEGTSNPNLYWYRQAAGRGLQLLFYSVGIGQISSEVPQNLSASRPQDRQFILSSKKLLLSDSGFYLCAWSPASQEPQHFGDGTRLSIL.

The CDR3 loop is CASSQDPSGQGGEKLFF. DNA for the CDR3: TGTGCCAGCAGCCAAGATCCCTCCGGACAGGGGGGTGAAAAACTGTTTTTT. The chain combines TRBV4-2 with TRBJ1-4; 10 bases are a match to TRBD1. Trimming took 0 bases from V and 7 from J; bases not matched to a gene: 8. The CDR3 covers 17 residues. Germline V gives CDR1 LGHNA, CDR2 YNFKEQ.

This chain uses TRBV7-9 with TRBJ1-3; D possibly corresponds to TRBD1 (6 bases). The V gene lost 8 bases and the J gene lost 3 bases, with 11 bases spanning the gap. This CDR3 region has 13 residues. The germline V gene encodes CDR1 SEHNR and CDR2 FQNEAQ (reference sequence). The CDR3 loop is CASAGDGGNTIYF. The CDR3 region has the DNA TGTGCCAGCGCAGGGGATGGTGGAAACACCATATATTTT.

The gene calls are TRBV6-5 and TRBJ2-6; unclear D gene. The CDR3 covers 15 residues. Trimming pared 6 bases from V and 1 base from J, leaving 10 bases between. Germline-derived CDR1 and CDR2 are MNHEY and SVGAGI. The CDR3 loop is CASRPTESGANVLTF. DNA for the CDR3: TGTGCCAGCAGACCCACGGAGTCTGGGGCCAACGTCCTGACTTTC.

The chain couples TRBV10-3 to TRBJ1-5, with D unresolved. CDR1 and CDR2 from the germline V gene are ENHRY and SYGVKD. CDR3 size: 13 residues. V was cut by 5 bases and J by 0 bases, with 5 bases left in between. CDR3 loop: CAISRDSNQPQHF. In DNA, the CDR3 is TGTGCCATCAGTCGGGATAGCAATCAGCCCCAGCATTTT.

The chain joins TRBV27 to TRBJ1-1; TRBD1 matches 7 bases. The germline gives CDR1 MNHEY, CDR2 SMNVEV (reference sequence). The CDR3 extends over 15 amino acids. V gave up 1 base and J gave up 3 bases; unmatched junction bases: 5. CDR3 sequence: CASSLYRGHYTEAFF. The CDR3 DNA is TGTGCCAGCAGTTTATACAGGGGACATTACACTGAAGCTTTCTTT.

CDR3 loop: CASSLEQMETQYF. In DNA, the CDR3 is TGTGCCAGCAGCTTGGAGCAAATGGAGACCCAGTACTTC. V is TRBV5-5 and J is TRBJ2-5; D remains ambiguous. Trimming shortened V by 0 bases and J by 5 bases, and 8 bases separated the two germline ends. This CDR3 comprises 13 residues. CDR1 is SGHKS, CDR2 YYEKEE, per germline (reference sequence).

J is TRBJ2-7 and V is TRBV5-1; 8 bases fit TRBD1. Germline V lookup: CDR1 SGHRS, CDR2 YFSETQ. V gave up 0 bases and J gave up 0 bases; unmatched junction bases: 2. The CDR3 consists of 15 residues. CDR3 protein: CASSLGGQASYEQYF. The CDR3 nucleotides read TGCGCCAGCAGCTTGGGGGGACAGGCCTCCTACGAGCAGTACTTC.

V is TRBV19 and J is TRBJ2-5, with no clear D. The CDR3 is made up of 12 amino acids. Trimming left V 9 bases short and J 5 bases short, with 13 bases between. CDR1 is LNHDA and CDR2 is SQIVND in the germline V gene (reference sequence). CDR3 sequence (DNA): TGTGCCAGCAGGAGTTTGGGGGAGACCCAGTACTTC. Translated: CASRSLGETQYF.

The chain uses TRBV19 and TRBJ2-5; TRBD2 agrees at 10 bases. The trim removed 2 bases at V and 4 bases at J, leaving 7 bases unmatched. The V gene's germline CDR1 is LNHDA and CDR2 SQIVND (reference sequence). CDR3 length: 16 amino acids. The DNA of the CDR3 is TGTGCCAGTAGTATAAGACTAGCGGGTTGGGGAGAGACCCAGTACTTC. It encodes CASSIRLAGWGETQYF.

The V gene is TRBV5-1, the J gene TRBJ2-3; no definite D call. Per the germline V gene, CDR1 is SGHRS and CDR2 is YFSETQ. V was clipped by 0 bases and J by 4 bases, with 12 bases between them. CDR3 size: 15 residues. CDR3 DNA sequence: TGCGCCAGCAGCTTGGCCCAGCTACCCCCAGATACGCAGTATTTT. Translated: CASSLAQLPPDTQYF.

CDR3 region: CASKSNTLMTEAFF. CDR3 coding DNA: TGCGCCAGCAAGTCGAACACTTTGATGACTGAAGCTTTCTTT. The chain employs TRBV5-1 and TRBJ1-1; no clear D. The germline CDR1 and CDR2 sequences are SGHRS and YFSETQ. This CDR3 has 14 residues. The V end lost 6 bases, the J end lost 5 bases, and 17 bases lay between the germline ends.

This clone appeared once. The chain recombines TRBV7-3 with TRBJ2-1; D is uncertain. The CDR3 has 13 residues. The germline CDR1 and CDR2 sequences are SGHTA and FQGTGA. Trimming shortened V by 6 bases and J by 6 bases, and 12 bases separated the two germline ends. This CDR3 is CASSHQPGNEQFF. CDR3 bases: TGTGCCAGCAGTCACCAGCCCGGCAATGAGCAGTTCTTC.

This clone was observed a single time. The chain uses TRBV7-9 and TRBJ1-1; D is uncertain. Germline V gene lookup returns CDR1 SEHNR and CDR2 FQNEAQ (reference sequence). Trimming removed 8 bases from V and 3 bases from J, with 10 bases in between. The CDR3 totals 12 residues. The CDR3, as DNA: TGTGCCAGCCTATCAGGAGACACTGAAGCTTTCTTT. It yields the protein CASLSGDTEAFF.

V and J are TRBV7-3 and TRBJ2-7, with D perhaps TRBD2 (6 bases). CDR1 is SGHTA, CDR2 FQGTGA, per germline. This CDR3 region has 13 residues. The V and J ends lost 4 bases and 0 bases respectively, with 7 bases between them. DNA of the CDR3: TGTGCCAGCAGCTCGGGGGTCTCCTACGAGCAGTACTTC. The encoded protein is CASSSGVSYEQYF.

The chain employs TRBV19 and TRBJ1-2, with D unresolved. CDR3 length: 13 residues. CDR1 LNHDA and CDR2 SQIVND come from the germline V gene (reference sequence). Trimming took off 2 bases at V and 1 base at J, with 5 bases between the two ends. The CDR3 region has the DNA TGTGCCAGTAGTATACAAAGTAACTATGGCTACACCTTC. This translates into CASSIQSNYGYTF.